This T cell receptor beta chain originates from a study of regulatory T cells in long-lasting Graves disease. According to the study, TCR beta libraries were built with iRepertoire HTBI primers and CDR3-region Arm-PCR. TCRdb fed the multiplex PCR reads into MiXCR, producing one record per CDR3 protein. The profile shows approximately 540,000 distinct CDR3 sequences, around 13% of them singletons. Study-level findings and limits: Accuracy could have been hurt by small sample size. Sharing of public clonotypes was greater in persistent patients (under 3,000) than in new patients (about 970).

Sample time point: newly diagnosed GD, antithyroid drugs for less than 3 months. There was RNA extracted from PBMCs, and the TCR library was made from it. The collection involved drawing around 10 milliliters of peripheral blood into EDTA tubes. The CDR3 extends over 15 amino acids. V lost 6 bases and J lost 3, with 18 bases in between. Germline V CDR1 and CDR2: DFQATT, SNEGSKA (reference sequence). Many counts were recorded for this clonotype. Antigen unknown. The same sample was also used in a study of T cells in Graves' hyperthyroidism and ophthalmopathy.

The input for sequencing was peripheral blood mononuclear cells (PBMCs), taken at new diagnosis, from a patient treated with antithyroid drugs. This receptor was taken from a woman aged 25-40 years with Graves disease. This sequence joins TRBV20-1 and TRBJ2-1; the D gene could be TRBD1 or TRBD2 (6 bases each). Written as DNA, the CDR3 is TGCAGTGCAAATGAGGCGGAGGGGGGCTACAATGAGCAGTTCTTC. Amino acid sequence: CSANEAEGGYNEQFF.